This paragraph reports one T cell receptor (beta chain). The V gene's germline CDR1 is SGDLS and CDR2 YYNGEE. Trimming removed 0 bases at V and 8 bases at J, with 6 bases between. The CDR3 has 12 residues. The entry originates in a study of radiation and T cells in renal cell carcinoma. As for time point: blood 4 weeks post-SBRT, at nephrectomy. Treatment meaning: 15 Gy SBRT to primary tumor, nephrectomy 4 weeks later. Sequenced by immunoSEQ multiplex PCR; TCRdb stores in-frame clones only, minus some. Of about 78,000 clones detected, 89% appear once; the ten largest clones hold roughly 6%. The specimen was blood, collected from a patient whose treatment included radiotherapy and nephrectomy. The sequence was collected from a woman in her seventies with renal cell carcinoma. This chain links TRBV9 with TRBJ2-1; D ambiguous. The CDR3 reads CASSVGGDEQFF. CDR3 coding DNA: TGTGCCAGCAGCGTAGGGGGTGATGAGCAGTTCTTC.